The 19 T cell receptor beta chains reported below all come from one sample, sequenced in a study of T cell responses to AZD1222 COVID-19 vaccine. This table comes from immunoSEQ multiplex PCR, and its TCRdb copy is limited to in-frame clones, with some not included. The sample consists of about 120,000 clones, less than 95% of them appearing once. The sample consisted of peripheral blood, taken on day 0 of MenACWY control vaccination. These receptors all come from an adult in good health.

The genes are TRBV30 and TRBJ1-1, with D maybe TRBD1 (6 bases). Germline V CDR1 and CDR2: GTSNPN, SVGIG (reference sequence). The CDR3 consists of 12 residues. V gave up 8 bases and J gave up 2 bases, with 12 bases separating them. The CDR3 is CARNRVNTEAFF. The DNA for the CDR3 is TGTGCCCGAAACAGGGTCAACACTGAAGCTTTCTTT.

This clone was picked up one time. The CDR3 region has the DNA TGTGCCACCAGCAGATTTGGGGTCGGGGGGGACTCCTACGAGCAGTACGTC. Encoded protein: CATSRFGVGGDSYEQYV. V is TRBV15 and J is TRBJ2-7, with 8 bases that match TRBD2. CDR3 length: 17 amino acids. V shed 2 bases, J shed 0 bases, and the junction held 9 bases outside the gene matches. Germline V gives CDR1 LNHNV, CDR2 YYDKDF (reference sequence).

V usage is TRBV5-1 and J usage is TRBJ2-7, with D uncertain. The germline V gene encodes CDR1 SGHRS and CDR2 YFSETQ. The V end lost 6 bases, the J end lost 1 base, and 14 bases lay between the germline ends. The CDR3 sequence is 14 residues long. In DNA, the CDR3 is TGCGCCAGCACTACTGGTCTAGAATCCTACGAGCAGTACTTC. Translated: CASTTGLESYEQYF.

V gene TRBV21-1 combines with J gene TRBJ2-3; TRBD2 was called by the table and not checked on the DNA. TRBV21-1 is termed a pseudogene. The CDR3 consists of 16 residues. This CDR3 is CASSKVAGGPGDTQYF. Written as DNA, the CDR3 is TGTGCCAGCAGCAAAGTCGCGGGAGGGCCCGGAGATACGCAGTATTTT.

The J gene is TRBJ1-4, the V gene TRBV27, with 10 bases lining up with TRBD1. The CDR3 runs to 16 residues. Germline CDR1 and CDR2: MNHEY and SMNVEV (reference sequence). V was pared by 6 bases and J by 2 bases, with 6 bases of the junction left unmatched. CDR3 sequence reads: CASRPTGGWTNEKLFF. The CDR3, as DNA: TGTGCCAGCAGACCGACAGGGGGCTGGACTAATGAAAAACTGTTTTTT.

This clone was seen a single time. V is TRBV11-1 and J is TRBJ2-1; TRBD2 might be the D (7 bases). V was clipped by 0 bases and J by 7 bases, with 13 bases between them. The V gene's germline CDR1 is SGHAT and CDR2 FQDESV (reference sequence). This CDR3 region has 15 residues. CDR3 sequence (DNA): TGTGCCAGCAGCTTAGCGGGAGGGGGGTGGAATGAGCAGTTCTTC. Protein sequence: CASSLAGGGWNEQFF.

The rearrangement joins TRBV7-2 to TRBJ1-4; 9 nucleotides line up with TRBD1. CDR3 length: 15 residues. V shed 5 bases, J shed 10 bases, and the junction held 11 bases outside the gene matches. The germline V gene encodes CDR1 SGHTA and CDR2 FQGNSA. The CDR3 region has the DNA TGTGCCAGCAGCAACTCGGGACAGGGAATGGTAAAACTGTTTTTT. As protein: CASSNSGQGMVKLFF.

The V and J genes are TRBV18 and TRBJ1-1; D not certain. This CDR3 contains 15 residues. The V gene lost 3 bases and the J gene lost 0 bases, with 11 bases spanning the gap. Germline V CDR1 and CDR2: KGHSH, LQKENI. The DNA for the CDR3 is TGTGCCAGCTCACCCGCCAGGCCTATGAACACTGAAGCTTTCTTT. Translation: CASSPARPMNTEAFF.

This clone was observed once. The V and J genes are TRBV3-1 (or the pseudogene TRBV3-2) and TRBJ2-7; D is perhaps TRBD2 (5 bases). V was shortened by 1 base and J by 3 bases, with 13 bases between the two germline ends. This CDR3 has 15 residues. Germline V lookup: CDR1 LGHDT, CDR2 YNNKEL (reference sequence). In DNA, the CDR3 is TGTGCCAGCAGCCAAGCTCCCCGGGGAAGCTACGAGCAGTACTTC. This sequence encodes CASSQAPRGSYEQYF.

The CDR3 spells CASSSPGLGTEAFF. Here the CDR3 DNA reads TGTGCCAGCAGTTCCCCGGGGCTGGGCACTGAAGCTTTCTTT. The chain couples TRBV28 to TRBJ1-1, with a possible D match to TRBD1 (5 bases). CDR3 size: 14 residues. Trimming stripped 4 bases from V and 4 bases from J, with 13 bases between. Looked up from germline, CDR1 is MDHEN and CDR2 is SYDVKM.

The chain has TRBV6-1 and TRBJ2-7; possible D gene TRBD2, 5 bases. In germline, CDR1 is MNHNS, CDR2 SASEGT. The V end was cut by 2 bases, the J end by 2 bases, with 19 bases between. This CDR3 comprises 17 residues. The CDR3 DNA is TGTGCCAGCAGTGAACACGTTCGGGATAGCGCTCCCTACGAGCAGTACTTC. Translated, it gives CASSEHVRDSAPYEQYF.

The gene calls are TRBV30 and TRBJ1-6; D possibly corresponds to TRBD1 (5 bases). V lost 2 bases and J lost 9, with 14 bases in between. Germline V gene data show CDR1 as GTSNPN and CDR2 as SVGIG (reference sequence). The CDR3 extends over 14 amino acids. This CDR3 reads CAWSSDGRGSPLHF. CDR3 DNA sequence: TGTGCCTGGAGTTCAGACGGGAGGGGTTCACCCCTCCACTTT.

V usage is TRBV6-6 and J usage is TRBJ2-3; TRBD2 aligns across 8 bases. CDR1 and CDR2 (germline): MNHNY, SVGAGI (reference sequence). J gave up 6 bases and V 6 bases, and 8 bases lay outside the gene matches. The CDR3 extends over 14 amino acids. CDR3 sequence: CASSRGASGDTQYF. In DNA, the CDR3 is TGTGCCAGCAGCCGCGGTGCTAGCGGGGATACGCAGTATTTT.

This clone showed up just once. The gene calls are TRBV7-8 and TRBJ2-2; D call uncertain. The CDR3 has 17 residues. Trimming pared 1 base from V and 6 bases from J, leaving 18 bases between. The germline V gene encodes CDR1 SGHVS and CDR2 FQNEAQ. This CDR3 reads CASSLVYRQNVAGELFF. The CDR3 coding sequence is TGTGCCAGCAGCTTAGTTTATAGGCAGAACGTGGCCGGGGAGCTGTTTTTT.

The chain links TRBV2 to TRBJ2-3, with a tentative D call TRBD2 (6 bases). The CDR3 sequence is 12 residues long. Germline-derived CDR1 and CDR2 are SNHLY and FYNNEI. With 8 bases removed from V and 4 bases from J, the gap between germline ends came to 10 bases. Written as DNA, the CDR3 is TGTGCCAGCGGGAGGACCCCAGATACGCAGTATTTT. The encoded protein is CASGRTPDTQYF.

The chain carries TRBV27 and TRBJ1-4; D is ambiguous. The CDR3 runs 14 residues. V shed 0 bases and J shed 3 bases, with 5 bases lying between them. CDR1 and CDR2 from the germline V gene are MNHEY and SMNVEV (reference sequence). The CDR3 protein is CASSLSGSNEKLFF. Here the CDR3 DNA reads TGTGCCAGCAGTTTATCGGGCTCTAATGAAAAACTGTTTTTT.

V is TRBV18 and J is TRBJ1-1; D not resolved. The CDR3 loop spans 15 amino acids. V was pared by 2 bases and J by 1 base, with 11 bases between. CDR1 is KGHSH and CDR2 is LQKENI in the germline V gene. In DNA form, the CDR3 reads TGTGCCAGCTCACCAGTCGTTCTGCGGAACACTGAAGCTTTCTTT. Residues: CASSPVVLRNTEAFF.

The table lists this clone with a few counts. The V and J genes are TRBV24-1 and TRBJ1-5; no firm D call. Germline loops: CDR1 KGHDR, CDR2 SFDVKD. The CDR3 contains 16 residues. V lost 6 bases and J 2 bases, leaving 16 bases between the germline ends. The CDR3 here is CATSTSSTAGNQPQHF. CDR3 nucleotide sequence: TGTGCCACCAGTACGAGTAGCACAGCCGGCAATCAGCCCCAGCATTTT.

There are a few counts of this clone. The rearrangement joins TRBV5-4 to TRBJ1-3, with a possible D match to TRBD1 (5 bases). The CDR3 spans 15 residues. V lost 2 bases, J lost 1 base, and 10 bases lay in between. In germline, CDR1 is SGHNT, CDR2 YYREEE (reference sequence). This CDR3 is CASSFGGRSGNTIYF. The CDR3 DNA is TGTGCCAGCAGCTTTGGGGGACGGTCTGGAAACACCATATATTTT.